This TCR beta chain was obtained from a study of cytomegalovirus exposure and HLA in healthy donors. General observations from the study: Most observed TCR sequences were rare, whereas some public TCRs were detected in many donors. TCR beta chains numbering 164 were designated cytomegalovirus-associated.

Assay used: immunoSEQ multiplex PCR; TCRdb lists only in-frame clones, some missing. The sample has 150,000 to 200,000 clones, approximately 86% seen once; the top ten hold approximately 2.3%. On this clone itself: Its antigen is not identified.

CDR3 length equals 13 residues. Germline lookup yields CDR1 MRHNA and CDR2 SNTAGT. The germline V and J ends were trimmed by 2 bases and 1 base, with 5 bases remaining between them. The receptor was isolated from a man aged 25 to 40 in good health and CMV-seropositive. What was sequenced was PBMCs. V gene TRBV6-4 combines with J gene TRBJ1-1; TRBD1 might be the D (5 bases). The CDR3 sequence: CASSDGANTEAFF. CDR3 nucleotides: TGTGCCAGCAGTGACGGGGCGAACACTGAAGCTTTCTTT.